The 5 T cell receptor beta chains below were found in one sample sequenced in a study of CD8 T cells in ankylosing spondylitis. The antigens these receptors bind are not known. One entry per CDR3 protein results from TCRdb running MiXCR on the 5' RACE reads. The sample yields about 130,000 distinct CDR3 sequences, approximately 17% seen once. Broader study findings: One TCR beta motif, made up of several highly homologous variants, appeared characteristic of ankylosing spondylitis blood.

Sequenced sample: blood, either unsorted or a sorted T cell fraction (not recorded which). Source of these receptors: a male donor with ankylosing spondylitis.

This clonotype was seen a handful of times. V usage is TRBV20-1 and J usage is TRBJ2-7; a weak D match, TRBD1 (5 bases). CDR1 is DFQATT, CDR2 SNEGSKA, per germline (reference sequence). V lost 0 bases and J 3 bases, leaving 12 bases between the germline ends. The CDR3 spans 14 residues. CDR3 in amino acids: CSARDREFSYEQYF. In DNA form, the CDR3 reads TGCAGTGCTAGAGACAGGGAATTTAGCTACGAGCAGTACTTC.

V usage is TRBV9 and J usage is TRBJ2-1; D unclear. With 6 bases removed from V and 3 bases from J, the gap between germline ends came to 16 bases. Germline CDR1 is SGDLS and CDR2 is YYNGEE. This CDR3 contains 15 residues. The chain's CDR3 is CASIHPSPLYNEQFF. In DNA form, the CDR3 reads TGTGCCAGCATCCATCCCAGTCCCCTCTACAATGAGCAGTTCTTC.

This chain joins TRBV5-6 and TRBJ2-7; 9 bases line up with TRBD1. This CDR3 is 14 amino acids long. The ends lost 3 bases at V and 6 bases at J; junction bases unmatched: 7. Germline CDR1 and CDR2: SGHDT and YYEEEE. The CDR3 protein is CASSSGTGRSEQYF. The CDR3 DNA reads TGTGCCAGCAGCTCAGGGACAGGGAGATCCGAGCAGTACTTC.

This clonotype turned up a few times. Here the CDR3 DNA reads TGTGCCAGCAGCTTTCAACTAGCGGACTCCTACAATGAGCAGTTCTTC. The encoded protein is CASSFQLADSYNEQFF. This chain uses TRBV5-6 with TRBJ2-1; 8 nucleotides line up with TRBD2. Germline V gene data show CDR1 as SGHDT and CDR2 as YYEEEE. There are 16 residues in the CDR3. Trimming removed 2 bases from V and 0 bases from J; junction bases left unmatched: 4.

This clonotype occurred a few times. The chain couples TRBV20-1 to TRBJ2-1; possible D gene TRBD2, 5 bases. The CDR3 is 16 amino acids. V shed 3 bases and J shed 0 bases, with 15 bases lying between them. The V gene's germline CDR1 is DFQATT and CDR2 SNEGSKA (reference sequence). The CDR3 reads CSASSTGSSSYNEQFF. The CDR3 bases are TGCAGTGCTAGCTCAACGGGGTCCAGCTCCTACAATGAGCAGTTCTTC.